The 25 T cell receptor beta chains presented below share a single source sample, sequenced in a study of blood T cells in healthy people across ages. A J-beta primer mix and a sample-barcoded 5' primer were used in a second PCR of about 6 to 12 cycles. TCRdb used MiXCR to reprocess the 5' RACE reads, holding one entry per CDR3 protein. This repertoire shows about 640,000 distinct CDR3 sequences, roughly 50% found once; its top ten account for around 37%. Sample: blood. The receptors stem from a man in his sixties in good health.

This clonotype was observed a single time. The V call is TRBV21-1, the J call TRBJ1-2; TRBD1, the table's D call, lacks a check against the DNA. TRBV21-1 is classified as a pseudogene. The CDR3 runs to 14 residues. CDR3 nucleotide sequence: TGTGCCAGCTGGGGGACAGGGGGCGCCTATGGCTACACCTTC. Protein sequence: CASWGTGGAYGYTF.

The chain is built from TRBV29-1 and TRBJ2-1; 16 positions match TRBD2. CDR3 size: 17 residues. The V gene end was trimmed by 7 bases and the J gene end by 4 bases; junction bases not matched to a gene: 10. Germline V CDR1 and CDR2: SQVTM, ANQGSEA. The DNA of the CDR3 is TGCAGCGATCGGGGACTAGCGGGGGGGCCTCGGTACAATGAGCAGTTCTTC. It yields the protein CSDRGLAGGPRYNEQFF.

This sequence joins TRBV12-3 or TRBV12-4 and TRBJ1-2; D is undetermined. This CDR3 has 13 residues. V was shortened by 3 bases and J by 4 bases, with 9 bases between the two germline ends. CDR3 sequence reads: CASSFPGVYGYTF. The DNA of the CDR3 is TGTGCCAGCAGTTTTCCAGGTGTCTATGGCTACACCTTC.

The chain joins TRBV12-3 or TRBV12-4 to TRBJ2-3; D remains ambiguous. Trimming removed 5 bases from V and 8 bases from J, with 11 bases in between. The CDR3 is 12 amino acids. In DNA, the CDR3 is TGTGCCAGCAGTCCTCAACCGGGTACGCAGTATTTT. Translated, it gives CASSPQPGTQYF.

The chain recombines TRBV18 with TRBJ2-1; the match to TRBD2 covers 11 bases. The CDR3 covers 15 residues. Per germline, CDR1 KGHSH and CDR2 LQKENI. V was pared by 4 bases and J by 7 bases, with 6 bases of the junction left unmatched. In nucleotides, the CDR3 is TGTGCCAGCTCACTTAGCGGGGGGGCTGCAAATGAGCAGTTCTTC. Encoded protein: CASSLSGGAANEQFF.

V gene TRBV9 combines with J gene TRBJ2-1; D gene uncertain. This CDR3 comprises 14 residues. V was trimmed by 2 bases and J by 1 base, leaving 7 bases between them. Germline-derived CDR1 and CDR2 are SGDLS and YYNGEE. As DNA, the CDR3 is TGTGCCAGCAGCGTGACCGTGTCCTACAATGAGCAGTTCTTC. It encodes CASSVTVSYNEQFF.

This clonotype was detected only a few times. The chain joins TRBV29-1 to TRBJ2-3, with 10 bases that match TRBD1. V trimming: 4 bases; J trimming: 4 bases; junction bases outside the gene matches: 5. Germline loops: CDR1 SQVTM, CDR2 ANQGSEA. The CDR3 contains 14 residues. The CDR3, as DNA: TGCAGCGTTGTAAGGGACAGGGGAGCAGATACGCAGTATTTT. It encodes CSVVRDRGADTQYF.

The chain couples TRBV4-2 to TRBJ2-6, with 9 nucleotides matching TRBD1. The germline gives CDR1 LGHNA, CDR2 YNFKEQ. The CDR3 spans 17 residues. V shed 7 bases and J 0 bases; nucleotides not matched to a gene: 7. As DNA, the CDR3 is TGTGCCAGCACCCCGGGACAGGGCGTCTCTGGGGCCAACGTCCTGACTTTC. It yields the protein CASTPGQGVSGANVLTF.

The chain carries TRBV7-2 and TRBJ2-1; tentative D call: TRBD1 (6 bases). This CDR3 is built from 15 residues. V lost 1 base and J lost 10, with 17 bases in between. The germline V gene encodes CDR1 SGHTA and CDR2 FQGNSA. The CDR3 loop reads CASSLEGHPVGEQFF. The CDR3 DNA follows: TGTGCCAGCAGCTTAGAGGGACACCCGGTAGGGGAGCAGTTCTTC.

This clonotype was seen many times. The rearrangement joins TRBV7-9 to TRBJ2-1; D not resolved. Germline CDR1 reads SEHNR; CDR2 reads FQNEAQ (reference sequence). Trimming removed 3 bases from V and 9 bases from J, with 6 bases in between. The CDR3 is 11 amino acids. CDR3: CASSFRSEQFF. The CDR3 nucleotides read TGTGCCAGCAGCTTTCGGAGTGAGCAGTTCTTC.

The J gene is TRBJ2-3, the V gene TRBV9, with 7 bases matching TRBD2. The CDR3 has 15 residues. In germline, CDR1 is SGDLS, CDR2 YYNGEE. J gave up 4 bases and V 1 base, and 6 bases lay outside the gene matches. Here the CDR3 reads CASSVWEGPPDTQYF. CDR3 sequence (DNA): TGTGCCAGCAGCGTATGGGAGGGGCCTCCAGATACGCAGTATTTT. Drawing the rest from reference TRBV9 and TRBJ2-3, the complete variable domain is DSGVTQTPKHLITATGQRVTLRCSPRSGDLSVYWYQQSLDQGLQFLIQYYNGEERAKGNILERFSAQQFPDLHSELNLSSLELGDSALYFCASSVWEGPPDTQYFGPGTRLTVL.

This clonotype was detected only a few times. The chain links TRBV7-9 to TRBJ2-6; tentatively, D is TRBD1 (5 bases). There are 17 residues in the CDR3. CDR1 is SEHNR, CDR2 FQNEAQ, per germline (reference sequence). V was trimmed by 11 bases and J by 4 bases, leaving 24 bases between them. The CDR3 sequence is CAVLRALPTRGANVLTF. CDR3 DNA: TGTGCCGTCCTCAGGGCCCTTCCGACTCGGGGGGCCAACGTCCTGACTTTC.

This clonotype showed up just a few times. V and J are TRBV29-1 and TRBJ2-1, with 9 bases fitting TRBD2. This CDR3 contains 15 residues. Germline CDR1 is SQVTM and CDR2 is ANQGSEA. With 3 bases clipped from V and 0 bases from J, the junction kept 3 bases outside the gene matches. CDR3 loop: CSVDRGLASYNEQFF. In nucleotides, the CDR3 is TGCAGCGTTGACCGGGGACTAGCCTCCTACAATGAGCAGTTCTTC.

The CDR3 loop is CASSDRGVVAFF. The CDR3, as DNA: TGTGCCAGCAGCGACAGGGGAGTAGTTGCTTTCTTT. J is TRBJ1-1 and V is TRBV27; TRBD1 aligns across 8 bases. V was pared by 6 bases and J by 11 bases, with 8 bases of the junction left unmatched. The germline V gene encodes CDR1 MNHEY and CDR2 SMNVEV (reference sequence). There are 12 residues in the CDR3.

A single count supports this clonotype. The gene calls are TRBV27 and TRBJ2-3; the match to TRBD1 covers 8 bases. This CDR3 is built from 14 residues. Trimming took 5 bases from V and 5 from J; bases not matched to a gene: 6. CDR1 and CDR2 from the germline V gene are MNHEY and SMNVEV (reference sequence). The CDR3 protein is CASSRGQVGDTQYF. For the CDR3, the DNA is TGTGCCAGCAGTAGGGGACAGGTCGGAGATACGCAGTATTTT.

This sequence joins TRBV20-1 and TRBJ1-1; D may be TRBD1 (6 bases). Trimming removed 6 bases at V and 3 bases at J, with 14 bases between. Germline V gives CDR1 DFQATT, CDR2 SNEGSKA (reference sequence). The CDR3 consists of 13 residues. CDR3 region: CSAERGGDTEAFF. CDR3 nucleotides: TGCAGTGCGGAGAGGGGGGGGGACACTGAAGCTTTCTTT.

The V and J genes are TRBV6-6 and TRBJ2-7, with 8 nucleotides matching TRBD1. Germline assignment: CDR1 MNHNY and CDR2 SVGAGI (reference sequence). The CDR3 extends over 16 amino acids. V was pared by 5 bases and J by 6 bases, with 15 bases of the junction left unmatched. The CDR3 loop reads CASSANQGALPSEQYF. CDR3 DNA sequence: TGTGCCAGCAGTGCAAACCAGGGGGCCCTCCCAAGCGAGCAGTACTTC.

This clonotype occurred many times. CDR3 sequence (DNA): TGCAGTGCAAAGGGGGATCGTGGCTACACCTTC. Encoded protein: CSAKGDRGYTF. This chain joins TRBV29-1 and TRBJ1-2, with a weak D call TRBD1 (6 bases). Looked up from germline, CDR1 is SQVTM and CDR2 is ANQGSEA. The CDR3 runs 11 residues.

V and J are TRBV6-5 and TRBJ2-3; a possible D gene is TRBD1 (6 bases). Germline CDR1 is MNHEY and CDR2 is SVGAGI. There are 16 residues in the CDR3. The ends were cut back, 7 bases at V and 4 bases at J, with 21 bases in the middle. CDR3: CASNKQGLLGADTQYF. CDR3 nucleotide sequence: TGTGCCAGCAACAAACAGGGCCTATTGGGGGCAGATACGCAGTATTTT.

V and J are TRBV7-9 and TRBJ2-3; D may be TRBD1 or TRBD2 (5 bases each). In germline, CDR1 is SEHNR, CDR2 FQNEAQ (reference sequence). The CDR3 totals 14 residues. V was cut by 6 bases and J by 4 bases, with 14 bases left in between. The CDR3 here is CASRGTRGPDTQYF. CDR3 coding DNA: TGTGCCAGCAGAGGGACCCGCGGACCAGATACGCAGTATTTT.

Only a few counts were recorded for this clonotype. The chain couples TRBV19 to TRBJ1-2; no firm D call. V was trimmed by 0 bases and J by 0 bases, leaving 8 bases between them. The CDR3 spans 15 residues. In germline, CDR1 is LNHDA, CDR2 SQIVND (reference sequence). As DNA, the CDR3 is TGTGCCAGTAGTATAGAAGACGGCGCTAACTATGGCTACACCTTC. Its protein product is CASSIEDGANYGYTF.

The chain joins TRBV7-2 to TRBJ1-6, with D possibly TRBD1 on 6 matching bases. This CDR3 spans 16 amino acids. V gave up 5 bases and J gave up 3 bases, with 14 bases separating them. CDR1 and CDR2 (germline): SGHTA, FQGNSA. The CDR3 bases are TGTGCCAGCAGCCTGGAGGGACACGTCTATAATTCACCCCTCCACTTT. This gives the protein CASSLEGHVYNSPLHF.

Only a few counts were recorded for this clonotype. The CDR3 here is CASSSVAGPLHF. The CDR3, as DNA: TGTGCCAGCAGCTCGGTGGCTGGACCCCTCCACTTT. The rearrangement links TRBV3-1 to TRBJ1-6; no clear D. V dropped 5 bases and J dropped 12 bases, with 11 bases sitting between them. The germline CDR1 and CDR2 sequences are LGHDT and YNNKEL (reference sequence). This CDR3 region has 12 residues. The full variable domain, in which reference TRBV3-1 and TRBJ1-6 provide the parts outside the CDR3, is DTAVSQTPKYLVTQMGNDKSIKCEQNLGHDTMYWYKQDSKKFLKIMFSYNNKELIINETVPNRFSPKSPDKAHLNLHINSLELGDSAVYFCASSSVAGPLHFGNGTRLTVT.

The chain uses TRBV12-3 or TRBV12-4 and TRBJ2-4; TRBD2 matches 8 bases. Losses at the gene ends were 7 bases for V and 1 base for J; bases not matched to a gene: 15. The CDR3 is 18 amino acids. CDR3 nucleotides: TGTGCCAGCACCCCCAGGATCTCGGGGGGGCCGGCCAAAAACATTCAGTACTTC. This translates into CASTPRISGGPAKNIQYF.

This clonotype showed up just once. This may be a read error, as it is one base from a much larger clone. This chain connects TRBV7-2 to TRBJ2-1; TRBD2 might be the D (5 bases). Germline CDR1 SGHTA, CDR2 FQGNSA. This CDR3 has 14 residues. The CDR3, as DNA: TGTGCCGGCAGCCCAGGACTTGCCTACAATGAGCAGTTCTTC. It translates to CAGSPGLAYNEQFF.